These 8 T cell receptor beta chains came from one sample sequenced in a study of CD8+CD57+ T cells in acquired aplastic anemia. Only patients with CD8+CD57+ cell expansion on flow cytometry were chosen for sequencing. The TCR beta profiling, which covered VDJ combination and CDR3 sequence, was carried out using genomic DNA as the template. TCRdb re-analysed the reads in MiXCR, keeping a single row per CDR3 protein. The sample contains 150,000 to 200,000 distinct CDR3 sequences, around half of which appear only once. The sequenced sample consisted of sorted CD4+, CD8+, or CD8+CD57+ T cells (not recorded which) from PBMCs. These receptors all come from a human donor with aplastic anemia.

This clonotype was detected only a few times. The chain recombines TRBV6-1 with TRBJ2-7; D gene unclear. Trimming removed 4 bases at V and 0 bases at J, with 10 bases between. Germline V gene sequence: CDR1 MNHNS, CDR2 SASEGT. CDR3 length equals 14 residues. Here the CDR3 reads CASSAKKSSYEQYF. The CDR3 bases are TGTGCCAGCAGTGCCAAGAAAAGCTCCTACGAGCAGTACTTC.

The chain couples TRBV25-1 to TRBJ2-7; no clear D gene. The CDR3 spans 12 residues. CDR1 and CDR2 from the germline V gene are MGHDK and SYGVNS. Trimming shortened V by 4 bases and J by 3 bases, and 7 bases separated the two germline ends. The CDR3 sequence: CASSGPVYEQYF. CDR3 sequence (DNA): TGTGCCAGCAGTGGTCCCGTCTACGAGCAGTACTTC.

This clonotype was recorded at least ten times. The J gene is TRBJ1-6, the V gene TRBV19; D not resolved. Trimming took off 4 bases at V and 5 bases at J, with 12 bases between the two ends. The CDR3 consists of 15 residues. Per the germline V gene, CDR1 is LNHDA and CDR2 is SQIVND (reference sequence). CDR3 DNA sequence: TGTGCCAGTAGTACCACATGGTCGAATAATTCACCCCTCCACTTT. It is translated as CASSTTWSNNSPLHF. Complete variable domain (other parts from reference TRBV19 and TRBJ1-6): DGGITQSPKYLFRKEGQNVTLSCEQNLNHDAMYWYRQDPGQGLRLIYYSQIVNDFQKGDIAEGYSVSREKKESFPLTVTSAQKNPTAFYLCASSTTWSNNSPLHFGNGTRLTVT.

The V and J genes are TRBV7-2 and TRBJ1-3; D uncertain. Germline CDR1 and CDR2: SGHTA and FQGNSA. The CDR3 runs to 12 residues. V lost 4 bases to trimming and J lost 8 bases, with 9 bases between them. The CDR3 spells CASSSPGYTIYF. The CDR3 DNA is TGTGCCAGCAGCTCCCCGGGTTACACCATATATTTT. The variable domain in full, with the rest retrieved from reference TRBV7-2 and TRBJ1-3, is GAGVSQSPSNKVTEKGKDVELRCDPISGHTALYWYRQSLGQGLEFLIYFQGNSAPDKSGLPSDRFSAERTGGSVSTLTIQRTQQEDSAVYLCASSSPGYTIYFGEGSWLTVV.

This clonotype was found many times. The J gene is TRBJ2-7, the V gene TRBV7-2, with D possibly being TRBD2 (5 bases). The length of the CDR3 is 14 residues. CDR1 and CDR2 (germline): SGHTA, FQGNSA. V was cut by 6 bases and J by 2 bases, with 14 bases left in between. The CDR3: CASSLEFGAYEQYV. The CDR3 DNA sequence: TGTGCCAGCAGTCTAGAGTTCGGGGCCTACGAGCAGTACGTC.

This clonotype appeared a single time. This may be a read error, as it is one base from a much larger clone. The V call is TRBV12-3 or TRBV12-4, the J call TRBJ1-2; TRBD1 is a possible D gene (5 bases). The CDR3 is made up of 13 amino acids. This chain's CDR3 is CASSKGRNYGYAF. Written as DNA, the CDR3 is TGTGCCAGCAGTAAGGGGAGGAACTATGGCTACGCCTTC.

This clonotype showed up many times. The genes are TRBV19 and TRBJ2-7, with D perhaps matching TRBD1 or TRBD2 (5 bases each). Germline V gene sequence: CDR1 LNHDA, CDR2 SQIVND (reference sequence). Trimming removed 3 bases at V and 0 bases at J, with 12 bases between. The CDR3 is made up of 15 amino acids. The CDR3 DNA follows: TGTGCCAGTAGTATGGGGGTAGGGGTCTCCTACGAGCAGTACTTC. It yields the protein CASSMGVGVSYEQYF.

This clonotype was seen many times. J is TRBJ1-2 and V is TRBV20-1, with TRBD1 matching 9 bases. Unmatched junction bases numbered 2, after V lost 5 bases and J lost 4 bases. CDR3 length: 12 amino acids. Germline assignment: CDR1 DFQATT and CDR2 SNEGSKA (reference sequence). In nucleotides, the CDR3 is TGCAGTGCTGAGGACAGGGGCTATGGCTACACCTTC. Amino acids: CSAEDRGYGYTF.